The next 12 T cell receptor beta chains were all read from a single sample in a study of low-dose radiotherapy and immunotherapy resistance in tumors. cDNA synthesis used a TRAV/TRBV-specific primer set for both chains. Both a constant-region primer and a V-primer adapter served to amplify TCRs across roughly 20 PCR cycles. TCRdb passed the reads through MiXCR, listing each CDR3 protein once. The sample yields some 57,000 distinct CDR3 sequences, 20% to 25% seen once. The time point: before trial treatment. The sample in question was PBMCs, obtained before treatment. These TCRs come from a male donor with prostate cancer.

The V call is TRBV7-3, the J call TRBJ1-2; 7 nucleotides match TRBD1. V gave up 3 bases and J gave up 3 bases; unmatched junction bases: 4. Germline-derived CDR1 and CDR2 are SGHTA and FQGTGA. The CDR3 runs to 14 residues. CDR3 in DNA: TGTGCCAGCAGCTTGCCGGGACAGCACTATGGCTACACCTTC. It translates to CASSLPGQHYGYTF.

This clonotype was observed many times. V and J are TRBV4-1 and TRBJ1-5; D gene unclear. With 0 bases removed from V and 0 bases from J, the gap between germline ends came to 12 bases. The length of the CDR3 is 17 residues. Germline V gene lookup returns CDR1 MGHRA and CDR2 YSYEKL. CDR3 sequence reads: CASSQEAPVLSNQPQHF. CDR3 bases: TGCGCCAGCAGCCAAGAAGCCCCTGTCCTTAGCAATCAGCCCCAGCATTTT.

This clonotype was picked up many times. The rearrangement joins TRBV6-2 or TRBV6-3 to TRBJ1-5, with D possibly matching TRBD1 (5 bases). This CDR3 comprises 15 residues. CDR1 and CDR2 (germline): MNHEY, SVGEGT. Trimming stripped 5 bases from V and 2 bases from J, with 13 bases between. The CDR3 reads CASSASQGGNQPQHF. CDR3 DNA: TGTGCCAGCAGTGCTTCGCAGGGCGGCAATCAGCCCCAGCATTTT.

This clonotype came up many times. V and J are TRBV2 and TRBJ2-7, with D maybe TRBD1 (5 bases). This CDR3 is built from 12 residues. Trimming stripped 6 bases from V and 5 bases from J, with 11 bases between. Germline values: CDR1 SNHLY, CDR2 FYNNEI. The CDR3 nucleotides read TGTGCCAGCAGGGGGCCAGTAAACGAGCAGTACTTC. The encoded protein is CASRGPVNEQYF.

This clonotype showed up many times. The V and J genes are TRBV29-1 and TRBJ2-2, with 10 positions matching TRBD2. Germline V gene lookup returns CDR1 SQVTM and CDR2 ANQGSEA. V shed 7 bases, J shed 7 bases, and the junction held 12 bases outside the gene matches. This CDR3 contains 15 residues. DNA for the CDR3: TGCAGCGGGACACGTAGCGGGAGGTCGAGCGGGGAGCTGTTTTTT. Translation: CSGTRSGRSSGELFF.

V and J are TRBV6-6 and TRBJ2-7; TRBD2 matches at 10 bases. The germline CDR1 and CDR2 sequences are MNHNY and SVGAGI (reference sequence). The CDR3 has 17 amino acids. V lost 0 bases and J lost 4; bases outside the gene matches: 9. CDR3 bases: TGTGCCAGCAGTTACTCGAATCTACTAGCGGGGATATACGAGCAGTACTTC. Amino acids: CASSYSNLLAGIYEQYF.

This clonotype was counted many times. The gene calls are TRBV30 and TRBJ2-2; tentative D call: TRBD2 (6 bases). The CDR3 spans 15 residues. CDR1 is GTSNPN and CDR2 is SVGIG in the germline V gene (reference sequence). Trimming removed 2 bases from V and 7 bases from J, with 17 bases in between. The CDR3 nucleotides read TGTGCCTGGAGTCGAGGTACAGCGGGCATCGGGGAGCTGTTTTTT. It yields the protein CAWSRGTAGIGELFF.

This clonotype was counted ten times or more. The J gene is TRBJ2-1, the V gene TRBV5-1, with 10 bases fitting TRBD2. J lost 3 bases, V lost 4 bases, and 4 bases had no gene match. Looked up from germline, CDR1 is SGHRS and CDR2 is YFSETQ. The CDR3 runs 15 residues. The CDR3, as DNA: TGCGCCAGCAGCCTGTGGACTAGCGGCTACAATGAGCAGTTCTTC. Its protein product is CASSLWTSGYNEQFF.

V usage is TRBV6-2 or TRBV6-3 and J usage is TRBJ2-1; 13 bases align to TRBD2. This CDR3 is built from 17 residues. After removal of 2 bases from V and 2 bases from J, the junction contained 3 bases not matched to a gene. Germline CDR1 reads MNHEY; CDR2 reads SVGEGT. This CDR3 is CASSYQGTSGTYNEQFF. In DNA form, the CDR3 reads TGTGCCAGCAGTTACCAGGGGACTAGCGGGACCTACAATGAGCAGTTCTTC.

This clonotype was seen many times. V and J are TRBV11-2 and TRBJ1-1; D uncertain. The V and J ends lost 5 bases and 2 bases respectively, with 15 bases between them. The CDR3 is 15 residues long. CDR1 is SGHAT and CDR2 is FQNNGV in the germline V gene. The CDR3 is CASSLRGPTNTEAFF. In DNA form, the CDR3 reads TGTGCCAGCAGCCTTCGGGGTCCGACTAACACTGAAGCTTTCTTT.

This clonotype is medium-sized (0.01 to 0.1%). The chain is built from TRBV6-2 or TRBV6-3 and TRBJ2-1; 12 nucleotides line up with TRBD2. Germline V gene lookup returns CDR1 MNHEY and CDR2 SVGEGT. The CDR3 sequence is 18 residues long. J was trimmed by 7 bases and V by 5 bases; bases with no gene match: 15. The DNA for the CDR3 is TGTGCCAGCAGTGCGAGGCTAGCGGGGGGGATTGGGAGGAATGAGCAGTTCTTC. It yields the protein CASSARLAGGIGRNEQFF.

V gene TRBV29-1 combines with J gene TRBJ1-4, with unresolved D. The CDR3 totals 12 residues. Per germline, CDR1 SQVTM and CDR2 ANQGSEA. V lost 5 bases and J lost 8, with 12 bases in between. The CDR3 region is CSVQDGREKLFF. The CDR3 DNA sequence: TGCAGCGTTCAGGACGGGAGAGAAAAACTGTTTTTT.